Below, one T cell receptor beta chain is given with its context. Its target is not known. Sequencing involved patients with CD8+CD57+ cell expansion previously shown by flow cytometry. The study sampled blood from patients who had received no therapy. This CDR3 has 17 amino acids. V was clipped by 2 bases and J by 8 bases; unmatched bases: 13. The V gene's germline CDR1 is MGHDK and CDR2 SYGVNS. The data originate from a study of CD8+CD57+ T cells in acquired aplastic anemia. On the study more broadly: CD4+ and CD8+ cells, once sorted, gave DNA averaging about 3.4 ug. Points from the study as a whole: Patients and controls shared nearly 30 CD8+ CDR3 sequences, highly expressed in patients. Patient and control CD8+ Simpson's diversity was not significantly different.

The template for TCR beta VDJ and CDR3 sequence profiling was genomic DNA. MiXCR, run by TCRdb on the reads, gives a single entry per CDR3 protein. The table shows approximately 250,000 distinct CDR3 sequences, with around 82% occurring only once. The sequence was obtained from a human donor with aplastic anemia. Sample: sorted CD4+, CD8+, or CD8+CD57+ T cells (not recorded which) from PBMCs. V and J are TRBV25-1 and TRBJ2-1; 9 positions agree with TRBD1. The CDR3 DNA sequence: TGTGCCAGCAGTGAACCCGACAGGGGGATGGGTGTCGATGAGCAGTTCTTC. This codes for CASSEPDRGMGVDEQFF.